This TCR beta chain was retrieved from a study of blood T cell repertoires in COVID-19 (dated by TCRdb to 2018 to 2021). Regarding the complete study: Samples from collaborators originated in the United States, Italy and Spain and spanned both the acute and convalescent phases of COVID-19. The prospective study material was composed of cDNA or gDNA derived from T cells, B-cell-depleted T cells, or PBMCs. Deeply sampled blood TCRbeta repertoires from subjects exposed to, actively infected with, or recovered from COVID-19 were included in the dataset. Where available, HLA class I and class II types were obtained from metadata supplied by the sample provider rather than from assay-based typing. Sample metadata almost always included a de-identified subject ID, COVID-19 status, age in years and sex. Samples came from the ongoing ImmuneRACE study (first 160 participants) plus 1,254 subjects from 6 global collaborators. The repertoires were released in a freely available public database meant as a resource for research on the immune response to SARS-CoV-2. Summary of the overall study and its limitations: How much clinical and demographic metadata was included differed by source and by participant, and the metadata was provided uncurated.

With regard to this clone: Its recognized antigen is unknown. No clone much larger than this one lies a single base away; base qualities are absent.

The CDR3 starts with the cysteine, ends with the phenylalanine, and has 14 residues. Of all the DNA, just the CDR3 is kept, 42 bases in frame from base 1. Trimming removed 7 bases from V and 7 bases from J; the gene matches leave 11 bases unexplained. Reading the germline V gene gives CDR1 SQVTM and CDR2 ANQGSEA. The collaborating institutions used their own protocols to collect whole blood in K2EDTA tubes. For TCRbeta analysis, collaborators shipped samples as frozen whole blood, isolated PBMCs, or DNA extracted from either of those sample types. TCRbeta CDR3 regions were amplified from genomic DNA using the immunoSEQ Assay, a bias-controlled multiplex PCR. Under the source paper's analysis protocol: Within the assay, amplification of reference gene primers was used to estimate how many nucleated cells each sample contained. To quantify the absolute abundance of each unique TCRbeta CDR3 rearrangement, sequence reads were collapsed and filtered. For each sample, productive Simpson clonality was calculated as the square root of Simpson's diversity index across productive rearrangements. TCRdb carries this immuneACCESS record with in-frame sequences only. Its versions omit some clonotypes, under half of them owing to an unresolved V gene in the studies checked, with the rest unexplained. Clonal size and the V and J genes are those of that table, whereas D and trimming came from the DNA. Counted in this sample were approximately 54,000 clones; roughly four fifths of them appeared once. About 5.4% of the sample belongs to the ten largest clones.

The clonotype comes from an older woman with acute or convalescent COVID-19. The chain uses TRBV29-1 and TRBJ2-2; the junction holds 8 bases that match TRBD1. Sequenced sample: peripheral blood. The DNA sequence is TGCAGCGCCACGATAAACAGGGGGGACGGGGAGCTGTTTTTT. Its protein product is CSATINRGDGELFF.